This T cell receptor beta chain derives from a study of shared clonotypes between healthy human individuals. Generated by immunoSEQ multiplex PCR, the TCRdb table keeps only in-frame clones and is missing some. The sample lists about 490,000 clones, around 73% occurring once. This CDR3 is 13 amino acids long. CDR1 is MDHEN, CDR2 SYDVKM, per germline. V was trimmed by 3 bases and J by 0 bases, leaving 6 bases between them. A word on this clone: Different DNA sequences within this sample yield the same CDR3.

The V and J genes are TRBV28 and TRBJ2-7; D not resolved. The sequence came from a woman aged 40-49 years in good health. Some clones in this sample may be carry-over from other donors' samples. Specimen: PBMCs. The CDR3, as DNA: TGTGCCAGCAGTTTCGCTCCCTCCTACGAGCAGTACTTC. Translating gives CASSFAPSYEQYF.